This TCR beta chain was sequenced for a study of T cells in Graves' hyperthyroidism and ophthalmopathy. The TCR beta CDR3 regions underwent amplification using RNA transcripts as the source. Initially, a first-round RT-PCR of the TCR CDR3 employed the HTBI primer set. MiXCR, applied by TCRdb to the multiplex PCR reads, yields one record per CDR3 protein. The sample consists of roughly 290,000 distinct CDR3 sequences, approximately 13% of them appearing once. In this sample, this clonotype turned up many times. Calling Graves' hyperthyroidism stable meant ophthalmopathy did not progress within 18 months. CDR3 size: 14 residues. Germline CDR1 and CDR2: KGHSH and LQKENI. Trimming at V came to 3 bases and at J to 0 bases, leaving 1 base not matched to a gene.

The receptor was derived from a woman aged 40 to 50 with Graves' hyperthyroidism. Sequencing input: blood. This chain joins TRBV18 and TRBJ1-1; 7 bases are shared with TRBD1. CDR3 nucleotide sequence: TGTGCCAGCTCACCGGACAGGATGAACACTGAAGCTTTCTTT. Protein product: CASSPDRMNTEAFF.